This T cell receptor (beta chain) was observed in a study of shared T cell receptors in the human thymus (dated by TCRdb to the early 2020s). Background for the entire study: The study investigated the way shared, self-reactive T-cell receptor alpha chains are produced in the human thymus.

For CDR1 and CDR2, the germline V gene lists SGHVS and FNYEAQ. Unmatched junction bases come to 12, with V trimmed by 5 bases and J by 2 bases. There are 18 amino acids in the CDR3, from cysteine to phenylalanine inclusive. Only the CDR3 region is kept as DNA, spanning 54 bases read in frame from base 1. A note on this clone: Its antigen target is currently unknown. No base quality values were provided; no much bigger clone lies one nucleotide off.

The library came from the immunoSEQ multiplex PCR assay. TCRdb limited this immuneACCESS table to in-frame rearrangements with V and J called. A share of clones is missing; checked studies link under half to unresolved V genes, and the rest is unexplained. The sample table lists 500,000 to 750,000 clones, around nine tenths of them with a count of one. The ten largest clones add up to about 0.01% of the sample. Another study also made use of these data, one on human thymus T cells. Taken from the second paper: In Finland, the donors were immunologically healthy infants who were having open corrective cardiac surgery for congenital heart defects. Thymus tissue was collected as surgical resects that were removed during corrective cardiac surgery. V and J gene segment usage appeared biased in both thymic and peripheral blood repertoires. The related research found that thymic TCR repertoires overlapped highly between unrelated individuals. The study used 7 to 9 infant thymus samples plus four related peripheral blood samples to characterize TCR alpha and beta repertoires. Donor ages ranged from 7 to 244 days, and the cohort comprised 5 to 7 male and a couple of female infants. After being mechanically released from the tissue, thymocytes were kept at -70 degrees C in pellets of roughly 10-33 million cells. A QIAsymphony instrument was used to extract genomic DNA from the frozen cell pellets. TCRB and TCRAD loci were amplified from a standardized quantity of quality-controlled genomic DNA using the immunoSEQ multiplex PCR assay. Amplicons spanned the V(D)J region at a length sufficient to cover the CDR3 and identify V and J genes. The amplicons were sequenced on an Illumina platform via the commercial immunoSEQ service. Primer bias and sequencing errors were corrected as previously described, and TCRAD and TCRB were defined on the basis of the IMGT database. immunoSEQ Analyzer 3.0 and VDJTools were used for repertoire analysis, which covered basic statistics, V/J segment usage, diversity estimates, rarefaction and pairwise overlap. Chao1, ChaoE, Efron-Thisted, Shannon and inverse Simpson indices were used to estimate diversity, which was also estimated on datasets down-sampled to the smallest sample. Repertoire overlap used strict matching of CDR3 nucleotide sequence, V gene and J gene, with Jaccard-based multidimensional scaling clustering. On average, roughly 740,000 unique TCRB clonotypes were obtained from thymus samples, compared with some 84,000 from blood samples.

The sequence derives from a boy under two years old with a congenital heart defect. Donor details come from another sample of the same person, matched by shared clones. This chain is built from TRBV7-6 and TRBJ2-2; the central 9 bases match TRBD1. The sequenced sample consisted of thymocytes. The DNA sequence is TGTGCCAGCAGCATCGGACAGGGGCCCTACTCTAACACCGGGGAGCTGTTTTTT. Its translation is CASSIGQGPYSNTGELFF.